Following are 10 T cell receptor beta chains from one sample sequenced in a study of blood T cell repertoires in COVID-19. Produced via immunoSEQ multiplex PCR; TCRdb's table is partial and in-frame only. The table has under 200,000 clones, roughly 84% seen once; the top ten hold 1.5%. The sequencing sample was made of peripheral blood. Source of these receptors: a human donor in a cohort sampled during active COVID-19.

The rearrangement uses TRBV24-1 and TRBJ1-6; possibly TRBD1 for D (6 bases). Between the trimmed V and J ends, which lost 5 bases and 7 bases, there was a span of 32 bases. The CDR3 extends over 21 amino acids. CDR1 is KGHDR, CDR2 SFDVKD, per germline. The CDR3: CATSGGHLRPPGRGRNSPLHF. The CDR3 DNA is TGTGCCACCAGTGGGGGACATTTGCGACCCCCGGGGAGGGGTAGAAATTCACCCCTCCACTTT.

The chain is built from TRBV19 and TRBJ2-7, with 9 bases aligning to TRBD2. Trimming removed 3 bases from V and 0 bases from J; junction bases left unmatched: 3. Germline-derived CDR1 and CDR2 are LNHDA and SQIVND (reference sequence). The CDR3 loop spans 15 amino acids. The CDR3 spells CASSISGGSSYEQYF. CDR3 sequence (DNA): TGTGCCAGTAGTATTAGCGGGGGAAGCTCCTACGAGCAGTACTTC.

This clone was counted only a few times. V and J are TRBV10-1 and TRBJ1-5; a possible D gene is TRBD1 (6 bases). Germline CDR1 reads WNHNN; CDR2 reads SYGVQD (reference sequence). The CDR3 totals 12 residues. Trimming took off 3 bases at V and 7 bases at J, with 7 bases between the two ends. CDR3 sequence (DNA): TGCGCCAGCAGTGAAGACAGGCAGCCCCAGCATTTT. It is translated as CASSEDRQPQHF.

The V and J genes are TRBV28 and TRBJ2-7, with D possibly TRBD2 on 6 matching bases. The germline V gene has CDR1 MDHEN and CDR2 SYDVKM. Between the trimmed V and J ends, which lost 5 bases and 3 bases, there was a span of 14 bases. This CDR3 is 14 amino acids long. CDR3 sequence reads: CASSAVGGNYEQYF. The CDR3 bases are TGTGCCAGCAGTGCTGTAGGAGGGAACTACGAGCAGTACTTC.

The chain recombines TRBV6-1 with TRBJ1-2, with D hard to call. CDR3 length: 14 amino acids. CDR1 MNHNS and CDR2 SASEGT come from the germline V gene. V shed 5 bases and J shed 6 bases, with 16 bases lying between them. CDR3 in DNA: TGTGCCAGCAGTCTCCGGGGAGGGAGTGATGGCTACACCTTC. Amino acids: CASSLRGGSDGYTF.

The chain joins TRBV6-5 to TRBJ1-1, with TRBD1 as a possible D gene (5 bases). The germline CDR1 and CDR2 sequences are MNHEY and SVGAGI. The length of the CDR3 is 15 residues. V was shortened by 0 bases and J by 5 bases, with 13 bases between the two germline ends. In DNA form, the CDR3 reads TGTGCCAGCAGTTACTCGACGGGGGAGGGGACTGAAGCTTTCTTT. It translates to CASSYSTGEGTEAFF.

The V and J genes are TRBV5-1 and TRBJ1-2; 10 nucleotides align to TRBD1. With V trimmed by 1 base and J by 6 bases, 3 bases remained unmatched. Germline CDR1 is SGHRS and CDR2 is YFSETQ. The CDR3 has 14 amino acids. CDR3 nucleotide sequence: TGCGCCAGCAGCTTGCCTGGGACAGGGGATGGCTACACCTTC. This codes for CASSLPGTGDGYTF.

V usage is TRBV18 and J usage is TRBJ2-1; 12 bases are a match to TRBD2. The CDR3 length is 17 residues. Trimming took 5 bases from V and 3 from J; bases not matched to a gene: 8. In germline, CDR1 is KGHSH, CDR2 LQKENI. Here the CDR3 DNA reads TGTGCCAGCTCATCCGGGACTAGCGGGCTCTACTACAATGAGCAGTTCTTC. It encodes CASSSGTSGLYYNEQFF.

The chain links TRBV27 to TRBJ2-7; D is unresolved. The CDR3 covers 13 residues. In germline, CDR1 is MNHEY, CDR2 SMNVEV (reference sequence). V was cut by 3 bases and J by 2 bases, with 8 bases left in between. The CDR3 DNA sequence: TGTGCCAGCAGTTTCGGAGTGACCTACGAGCAGTACTTC. Amino acids: CASSFGVTYEQYF.

The chain has TRBV19 and TRBJ1-3; D unclear. V was cut by 8 bases and J by 0 bases, with 8 bases left in between. Germline lookup yields CDR1 LNHDA and CDR2 SQIVND (reference sequence). This CDR3 region has 13 residues. The CDR3 loop is CASGSGSGNTIYF. CDR3 bases: TGTGCCAGTGGCAGCGGCTCTGGAAACACCATATATTTT.